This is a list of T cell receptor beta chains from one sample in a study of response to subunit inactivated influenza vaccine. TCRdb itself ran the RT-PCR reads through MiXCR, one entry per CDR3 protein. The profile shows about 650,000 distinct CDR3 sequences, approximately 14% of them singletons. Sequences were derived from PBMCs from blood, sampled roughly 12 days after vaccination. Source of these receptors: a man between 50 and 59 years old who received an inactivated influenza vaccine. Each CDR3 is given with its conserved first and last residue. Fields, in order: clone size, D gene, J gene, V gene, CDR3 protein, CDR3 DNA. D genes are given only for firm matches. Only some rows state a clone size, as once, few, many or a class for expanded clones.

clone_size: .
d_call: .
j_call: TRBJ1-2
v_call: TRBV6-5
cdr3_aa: CASSYHDRTTGYGYTF
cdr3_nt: TGTGCCAGCAGTTACCATGACCGGACAACAGGGTATGGCTACACCTTC

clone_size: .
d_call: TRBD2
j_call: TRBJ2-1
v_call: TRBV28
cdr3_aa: CASSHRTSAYNEQFF
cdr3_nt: TGTGCCAGCAGCCACAGGACTAGCGCATACAATGAGCAGTTCTTC

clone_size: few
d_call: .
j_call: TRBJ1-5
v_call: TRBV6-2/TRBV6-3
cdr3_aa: CASRERGLSNQPQHF
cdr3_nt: TGTGCCAGCAGAGAACGGGGTTTAAGCAATCAGCCCCAGCATTTT

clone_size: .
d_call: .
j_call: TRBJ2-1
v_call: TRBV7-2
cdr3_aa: CASSDGQSSYNEQFF
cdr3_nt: TGTGCCAGCAGCGATGGTCAGAGCTCCTACAATGAGCAGTTCTTC

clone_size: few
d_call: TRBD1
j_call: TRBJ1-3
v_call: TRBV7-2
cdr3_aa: CASRTGGALLGNTIYF
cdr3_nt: TGTGCCAGCAGGACAGGGGGCGCGTTACTTGGAAACACCATATATTTT

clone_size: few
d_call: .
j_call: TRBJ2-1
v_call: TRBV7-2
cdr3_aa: CASSLQASEQFF
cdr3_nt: TGTGCCAGCAGCTTGCAAGCATCTGAGCAGTTCTTC

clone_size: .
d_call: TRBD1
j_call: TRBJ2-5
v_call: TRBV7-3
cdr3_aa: CASSSGTGGAGETQYF
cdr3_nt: TGTGCCAGCAGCTCCGGGACAGGGGGCGCGGGAGAGACCCAGTACTTC

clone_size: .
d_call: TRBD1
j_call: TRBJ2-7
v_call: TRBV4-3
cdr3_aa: CASSLHRDRAYEQYF
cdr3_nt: TGCGCCAGCAGCCTTCACCGGGACAGAGCCTACGAGCAGTACTTC

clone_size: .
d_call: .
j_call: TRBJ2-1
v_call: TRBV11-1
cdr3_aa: CASSLGWGARSRGRVEQFF
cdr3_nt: TGTGCCAGCAGCTTAGGGTGGGGGGCTCGTAGCCGAGGCCGCGTTGAGCAGTTCTTC

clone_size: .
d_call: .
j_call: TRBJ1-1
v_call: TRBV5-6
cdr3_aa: CASSQYRAPGTEAFF
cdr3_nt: TGTGCCAGCAGCCAGTACAGGGCCCCAGGCACTGAAGCTTTCTTT

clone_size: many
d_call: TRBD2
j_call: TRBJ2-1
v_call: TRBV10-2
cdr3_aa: CASSLPGLAANEQFF
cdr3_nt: TGCGCCAGCAGTCTTCCGGGACTAGCGGCCAATGAGCAGTTCTTC

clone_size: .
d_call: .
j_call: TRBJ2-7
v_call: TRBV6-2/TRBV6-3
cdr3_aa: CASSIRESYEQYF
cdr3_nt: TGTGCCAGCAGTATCAGGGAATCCTACGAGCAGTACTTC

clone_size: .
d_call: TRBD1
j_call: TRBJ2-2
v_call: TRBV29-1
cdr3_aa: CSVEDLGTGGPGELFF
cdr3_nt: TGCAGCGTTGAAGATCTAGGGACAGGGGGACCCGGGGAGCTGTTTTTT

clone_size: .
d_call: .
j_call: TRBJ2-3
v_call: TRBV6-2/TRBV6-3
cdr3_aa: CASSYWTGRRTDTQYF
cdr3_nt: TGTGCCAGCAGTTACTGGACGGGACGCCGGACAGATACGCAGTATTTT

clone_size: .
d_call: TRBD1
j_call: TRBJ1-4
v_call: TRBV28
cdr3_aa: CASVETGGKGEKLFF
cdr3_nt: TGTGCCAGCGTAGAGACAGGGGGCAAAGGGGAAAAACTGTTTTTT

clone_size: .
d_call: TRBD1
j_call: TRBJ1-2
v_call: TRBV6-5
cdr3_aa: CASSYLGQGAYGYTF
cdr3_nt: TGTGCCAGCAGTTACCTAGGCCAGGGGGCTTATGGCTACACCTTC

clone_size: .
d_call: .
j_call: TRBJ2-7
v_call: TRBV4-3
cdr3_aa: CASSQGAGVYEQYF
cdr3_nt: TGCGCCAGCAGCCAAGGGGCAGGGGTGTACGAGCAGTACTTC

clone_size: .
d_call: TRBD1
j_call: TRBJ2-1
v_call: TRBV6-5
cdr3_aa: CASSFSDRGREQFF
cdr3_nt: TGTGCCAGCAGTTTTTCGGACAGGGGGAGGGAGCAGTTCTTC

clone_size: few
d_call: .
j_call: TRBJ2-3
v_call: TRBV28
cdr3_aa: CASSLFGSSTDTQYF
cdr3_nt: TGTGCCAGCAGTTTATTCGGCAGTAGCACAGATACGCAGTATTTT

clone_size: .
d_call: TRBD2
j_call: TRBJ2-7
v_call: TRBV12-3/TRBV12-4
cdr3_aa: CASSPPRASGNYEQYF
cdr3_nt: TGTGCCAGCAGCCCACCCCGGGCTAGCGGGAACTACGAGCAGTACTTC

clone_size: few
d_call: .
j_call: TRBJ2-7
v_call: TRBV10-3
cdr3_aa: CAITEGGSAAYEQYF
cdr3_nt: TGTGCCATCACCGAAGGCGGTAGCGCCGCCTACGAGCAGTACTTC

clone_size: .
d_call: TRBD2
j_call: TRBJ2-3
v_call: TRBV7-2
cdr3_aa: CASSISGSGADTQYF
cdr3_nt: TGTGCCAGCAGCATTAGCGGGAGTGGCGCAGATACGCAGTATTTT

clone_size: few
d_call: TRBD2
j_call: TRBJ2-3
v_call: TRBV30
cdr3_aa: CAWRALAGGPVVHF
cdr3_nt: TGTGCCTGGAGGGCACTAGCGGGAGGTCCAGTAGTGCATTTT

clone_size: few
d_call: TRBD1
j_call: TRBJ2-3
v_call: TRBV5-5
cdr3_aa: CASSKTDSGTGTTDTQYF
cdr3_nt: TGTGCCAGCAGCAAAACAGATTCCGGGACAGGGACCACAGATACGCAGTATTTT

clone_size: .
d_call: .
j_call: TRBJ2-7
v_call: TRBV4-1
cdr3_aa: CASSQGTYPANEQYF
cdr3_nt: TGCGCCAGCAGCCAAGGGACCTACCCGGCCAACGAGCAGTACTTC

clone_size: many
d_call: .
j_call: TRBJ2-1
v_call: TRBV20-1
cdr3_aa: CSAPRLVGNEQFF
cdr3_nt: TGCAGTGCTCCACGATTAGTAGGCAATGAGCAGTTCTTC

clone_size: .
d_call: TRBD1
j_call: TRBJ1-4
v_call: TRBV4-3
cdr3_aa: CASSQEPVDRDKLFF
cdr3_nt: TGCGCCAGCAGCCAAGAACCAGTCGACAGGGATAAACTGTTTTTT

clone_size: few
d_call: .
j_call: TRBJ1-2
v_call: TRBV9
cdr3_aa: CASSVGGPQAYGYTF
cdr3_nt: TGTGCCAGCAGCGTAGGTGGCCCTCAGGCCTATGGCTACACCTTC

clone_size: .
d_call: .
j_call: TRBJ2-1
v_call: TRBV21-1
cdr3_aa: CASSKEPGWQFF
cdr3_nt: TGTGCCAGCAGCAAAGAGCCGGGCTGGCAGTTCTTC

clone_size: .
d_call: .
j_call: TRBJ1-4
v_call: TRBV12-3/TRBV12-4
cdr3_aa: CASRRAATNEKLFF
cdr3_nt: TGTGCCAGCAGACGGGCCGCAACTAATGAAAAACTGTTTTTT

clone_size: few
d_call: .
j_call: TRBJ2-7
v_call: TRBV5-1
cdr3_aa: CASSLGLGVYEQYF
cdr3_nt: TGCGCCAGCAGCCTTGGCCTTGGGGTCTACGAGCAGTACTTC

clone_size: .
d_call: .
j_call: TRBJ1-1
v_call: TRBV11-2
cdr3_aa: CASSLREHTEAFF
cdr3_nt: TGTGCCAGCAGCCTACGGGAGCACACTGAAGCTTTCTTT

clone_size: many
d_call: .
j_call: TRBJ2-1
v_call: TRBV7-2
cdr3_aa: CASSLVGDAYNEQFF
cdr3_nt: TGTGCCAGCAGCTTAGTTGGGGATGCCTACAATGAGCAGTTCTTC

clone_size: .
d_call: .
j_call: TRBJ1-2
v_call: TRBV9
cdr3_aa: CASSAELYGDYGYTF
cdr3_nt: TGTGCCAGCAGCGCGGAGCTTTATGGGGACTATGGCTACACCTTC

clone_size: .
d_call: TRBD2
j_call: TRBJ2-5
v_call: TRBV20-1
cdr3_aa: CSVPGLAGLETQYF
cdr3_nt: TGCAGTGTCCCGGGACTAGCGGGGCTGGAGACCCAGTACTTC

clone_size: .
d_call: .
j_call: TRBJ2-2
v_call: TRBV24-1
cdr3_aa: CATSVGANTGELFF
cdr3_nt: TGTGCCACCAGTGTTGGGGCGAACACCGGGGAGCTGTTTTTT

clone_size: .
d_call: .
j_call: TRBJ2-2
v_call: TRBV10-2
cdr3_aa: CASTVTISGELFF
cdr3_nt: TGCGCCAGTACCGTAACGATTTCCGGGGAGCTGTTTTTT

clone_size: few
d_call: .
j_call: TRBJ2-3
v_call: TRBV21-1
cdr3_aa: CASSKASTGTGGTDTQYF
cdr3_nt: TGTGCCAGCAGCAAAGCCTCAACCGGGACAGGGGGCACAGATACGCAGTATTTT

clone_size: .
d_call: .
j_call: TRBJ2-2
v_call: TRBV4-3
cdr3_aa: CASSQDLNTGELFF
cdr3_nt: TGCGCCAGCAGCCAAGATCTCAACACCGGGGAGCTGTTTTTT

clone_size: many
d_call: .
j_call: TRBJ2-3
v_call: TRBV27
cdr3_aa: CASSNRGAQANTQYF
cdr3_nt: TGTGCCAGCAGTAATCGGGGGGCGCAAGCAAATACGCAGTATTTT

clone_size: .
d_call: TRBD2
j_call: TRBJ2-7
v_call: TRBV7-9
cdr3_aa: CASSLVGGRIYEQYF
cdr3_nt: TGTGCCAGCAGCTTAGTCGGCGGGAGAATATACGAGCAGTACTTC

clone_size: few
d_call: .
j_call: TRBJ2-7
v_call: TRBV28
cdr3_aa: CASATPRERSYEQYF
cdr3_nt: TGTGCCAGCGCTACACCACGGGAGAGGTCCTACGAGCAGTACTTC